These T cell receptor beta chains were read from a single sample in a study of CDR3 diversity in severe acne. Each CDR3 protein is one row after TCRdb ran MiXCR on the PCR reads. The sample records over 90,000 distinct CDR3 sequences, more than 45% being singletons. Sequenced: blood. The receptors come from a male donor with acne. CDR3s include the opening cysteine and the closing phenylalanine or tryptophan. The D gene is left open where the match is weak. Some rows mark clone size as missing; the rest say once, few, many or name a class of expanded clone.

cdr3_length,clone_size,d_call,v_call,j_call,cdr3_nt,cdr3_aa
14,.,.,TRBV2,TRBJ2-5,TGTGCCAGCAGCCCGGGGCTCTGGCGAGAGACCCAGTACTTC,CASSPGLWRETQYF
12,.,.,TRBV5-4,TRBJ2-2,TGTGCCAGCAGCAAGTACACCGGGGAGCTGTTTTTT,CASSKYTGELFF
13,.,.,TRBV7-9,TRBJ1-6,TGTGCCAGCAGCTTAGATCACAATTCACCCCTCCACTTT,CASSLDHNSPLHF
12,many,.,TRBV12-3/TRBV12-4,TRBJ2-7,TGTGCCAGCAGCGCCCCGGGTTACGAGCAGTACTTC,CASSAPGYEQYF
12,.,.,TRBV2,TRBJ2-3,TGTGCCAGCAGGGGGAACACTGATACGCAGTATTTT,CASRGNTDTQYF
16,.,TRBD1,TRBV20-1,TRBJ2-1,TGCAGTGCTGGCGGTGAGGACAGGGTATTGTACGATGAGCAGTTCTTC,CSAGGEDRVLYDEQFF
15,few,.,TRBV7-9,TRBJ1-3,TGTGCCAGCAGCTTCAGGGACGGAACTGGAAACACCATATATTTT,CASSFRDGTGNTIYF
13,.,.,TRBV25-1,TRBJ2-1,TGTGCCAGCTTGGATAGGGGGAACAATGAGCAGTTCTTC,CASLDRGNNEQFF
13,many,TRBD2,TRBV16,TRBJ2-7,TGTGCCAGCAGCCAAAACGGGAGGGTCGAGCAGTACTTC,CASSQNGRVEQYF
15,many,.,TRBV9,TRBJ1-5,TGTGCCAGCAGCGCAGGATTATCAGGGTATCAGCCCCAGCATTTT,CASSAGLSGYQPQHF
15,.,.,TRBV7-9,TRBJ2-5,TGTGCCAGCAGCTTAGCCGGGCAGGTGCAAGAGACCCAGTACTTC,CASSLAGQVQETQYF
16,.,.,TRBV5-5,TRBJ1-1,TGTGCCAGCAAGAACCTTTCCTCAGGGCTTAACACTGAAGCTTTCTTT,CASKNLSSGLNTEAFF
15,many,.,TRBV11-3,TRBJ2-1,TGTGCCAGCAGCTTAGATCCGAGCTCCTACAATGAGCAGTTCTTC,CASSLDPSSYNEQFF
16,.,.,TRBV5-1,TRBJ1-2,TGTGCCAGCAGCTTAGGCGAAGGACCGCAGATCTATGGCTACACCTTC,CASSLGEGPQIYGYTF
14,many,.,TRBV28,TRBJ2-7,TGTGCCAGCAGTCTTAGGGGGGACGCCTACGAGCAGTACTTC,CASSLRGDAYEQYF
15,once,TRBD2,TRBV6-2/TRBV6-3,TRBJ2-7,TGTGCCTCGCTACCGACTAGCGTGAGCTCCTACGAGCAGTACTTC,CASLPTSVSSYEQYF
15,.,.,TRBV7-2,TRBJ2-5,TGTGCCAGCAGCTTAGTTCAGGGGCCCCAAGAGACCCAGTACTTC,CASSLVQGPQETQYF
15,.,.,TRBV9,TRBJ2-5,TGTGCCAGCAGCGTAGGAGGGACCCCCGAGGAGACCCAGTACTTC,CASSVGGTPEETQYF
12,many,.,TRBV6-1,TRBJ1-6,TGTGCCAGCAGTGACGTGCCGACTGCCATCCACTTT,CASSDVPTAIHF
12,.,.,TRBV20-1,TRBJ2-7,TGCAGTGCCCCTAGCGTTTCCGACGAGCAGTACTTC,CSAPSVSDEQYF
14,.,.,TRBV7-9,TRBJ1-2,TGTGCCAGCAGCTTAGCTGGTCAAAACTATGGCTACACCTTC,CASSLAGQNYGYTF
17,.,.,TRBV7-6,TRBJ1-2,TGTGCCAGCAGCTTAGCGCAAGGTCAGCAGAGTAACTATGGCTACACCTTC,CASSLAQGQQSNYGYTF
14,.,.,TRBV6-5,TRBJ2-7,TGTGCCAGCAGTTACGGGGGGAGCCTACTAGAGCAGTACTTC,CASSYGGSLLEQYF
14,many,.,TRBV9,TRBJ2-7,TGTGCCAGCAGCGTAGACGGTAGCTCCTACGAGCAGTACTTC,CASSVDGSSYEQYF
13,.,.,TRBV7-3,TRBJ2-2,TGTGCCAGCAGCTTACTTCGAAACCGGGGAGCTGTTTTT,CASSLLRNRGAVF
16,.,.,TRBV5-6,TRBJ2-7,TGTGCCAGCAGCTTGAACCGGGACATCATGTCCTACGAGCAGTACTTC,CASSLNRDIMSYEQYF
13,.,.,TRBV29-1,TRBJ2-2,TGCAGCGCTGCAACAGAGAACACCGGGGAGCTGTTTTTT,CSAATENTGELFF
16,.,.,TRBV7-8,TRBJ1-5,TGTGCCGGCAGCTCTGGGACCGGAAATGGCGATCAGCCCCAGCATTTT,CAGSSGTGNGDQPQHF
13,many,.,TRBV2,TRBJ1-1,TGTGCCAGCAGTCCAGATATGAACACTGAAGCTTTCTTT,CASSPDMNTEAFF
14,.,.,TRBV5-5,TRBJ2-7,TGTGCCAGCACCCTCCGGGACATGACCTACGAGCAGTACTTC,CASTLRDMTYEQYF
12,.,.,TRBV25-1,TRBJ1-5,TGTGCCAGCAGTGATAGTAGTCAGCCCCAGCATTTT,CASSDSSQPQHF